The clone carrying this TCR beta chain was seen only a few times. The antigen is unknown. TCRdb re-called the 5' RACE reads with MiXCR, one entry per CDR3 protein. The sample includes around 350,000 distinct CDR3 sequences, roughly 12% seen only once; the top ten take 15% to 20%. The data originate from a study of T cells after yellow fever vaccination. Study observations and caveats: Subsequent to the booster, the majority of primary-vaccination clones reappeared (around 96% CD4, approximately 90% CD8). FACS-sorted repertoires could contain abundant clonotypes contaminating from the bulk population.

The CDR3 has 14 residues. Germline loops: CDR1 SGHDN, CDR2 FVKESK. V lost 3 bases, J lost 3 bases, and 11 bases lay in between. Sequenced material: PBMCs, taken on the day of the first yellow fever vaccination. This sequence was found in a man younger than 35 who received the YFV17D yellow fever vaccine. The J gene is TRBJ2-5, the V gene TRBV14; a possible D gene is TRBD1 (6 bases). In DNA form, the CDR3 reads TGTGCCAGCAGCCACCTTTCAGGGGAAGAGACCCAGTACTTC. Protein product: CASSHLSGEETQYF.